The 29 T cell receptor beta chains given below trace back to one sample, sequenced in a study of neoadjuvant anti-PD-1 for oral cavity cancer. TCRdb's copy holds only in-frame clones and misses some; the assay was immunoSEQ multiplex PCR. The table has around 15,000 clones, approximately 75% seen once. This specimen was PBMCs, taken before nivolumab (anti-PD-1) treatment. These receptors originate from a person between 40 and 85 years old with oral cavity squamous cell carcinoma.

V gene TRBV4-1 combines with J gene TRBJ2-7; D gene uncertain. With 1 base removed from V and 6 bases from J, the gap between germline ends came to 10 bases. Germline CDR1 is MGHRA and CDR2 is YSYEKL. The CDR3 loop spans 13 amino acids. CDR3 in amino acids: CASSQGYLFEQYF. In DNA form, the CDR3 reads TGCGCCAGCAGCCAAGGCTATTTGTTCGAGCAGTACTTC.

This chain uses TRBV7-6 with TRBJ1-2; tentative D call: TRBD1 (5 bases). The CDR3 has 11 residues. Germline values: CDR1 SGHVS, CDR2 FNYEAQ. Trimming took 6 bases from V and 8 from J, leaving 10 bases between them. DNA for the CDR3: TGTGCCAGCAGTCCAGGGAGCGGCTACACCTTC. Translation: CASSPGSGYTF. The full variable domain, completed using reference TRBV7-6 and TRBJ1-2, is GAGVSQSPRYKVTKRGQDVALRCDPISGHVSLYWYRQALGQGPEFLTYFNYEAQQDKSGLPNDRFSAERPEGSISTLTIQRTEQRDSAMYRCASSPGSGYTFGSGTRLTVV.

This clone was recorded only once. J is TRBJ2-7 and V is TRBV5-1, with D possibly TRBD1 on 6 matching bases. This CDR3 comprises 16 residues. CDR1 is SGHRS and CDR2 is YFSETQ in the germline V gene. V was cut by 0 bases and J by 2 bases, with 15 bases left in between. The CDR3 protein is CASSLDGGPGAYEQYF. CDR3 DNA: TGCGCCAGCAGCTTGGACGGCGGCCCAGGGGCCTACGAGCAGTACTTC.

The V gene is TRBV5-5, the J gene TRBJ1-1, with TRBD1 matching over 8 bases. Trimming took 4 bases from V and 5 from J; bases not matched to a gene: 7. Per the germline V gene, CDR1 is SGHKS and CDR2 is YYEKEE (reference sequence). The CDR3 covers 14 residues. In DNA form, the CDR3 reads TGTGCCAGCAGCATTAGACAGGGGAGGACTGAAGCTTTCTTT. This encodes CASSIRQGRTEAFF.

The genes are TRBV11-2 and TRBJ1-1; the D gene is possibly TRBD1 (5 bases). Germline CDR1 and CDR2: SGHAT and FQNNGV. Trimming pared 5 bases from V and 3 bases from J, leaving 13 bases between. This CDR3 is built from 14 residues. Here the CDR3 DNA reads TGTGCCAGCAGCCCCGAGGGGCTATACACTGAAGCTTTCTTT. Its protein is CASSPEGLYTEAFF.

CDR3 nucleotide sequence: TGTGCCAGCAGTGCAAGGGACACCAATCAGCCCCAGCATTTT. This sequence encodes CASSARDTNQPQHF. This chain joins TRBV6-1 and TRBJ1-5; the D gene is possibly TRBD1 (6 bases). The CDR3 covers 14 residues. Germline V gene sequence: CDR1 MNHNS, CDR2 SASEGT. V was clipped by 4 bases and J by 3 bases, with 10 bases between them.

CDR3 sequence: CASSVTVSYNEQFF. The CDR3 coding sequence is TGTGCCAGCAGTGTGACAGTTTCCTACAATGAGCAGTTCTTC. V gene TRBV6-1 combines with J gene TRBJ2-1, with a weak D call TRBD1 (5 bases). This CDR3 is 14 amino acids long. Trimming took off 4 bases at V and 1 base at J, with 8 bases between the two ends. Looked up from germline, CDR1 is MNHNS and CDR2 is SASEGT.

A note on this clone: Its ends do not fully match the called genes, so a read error is possible. CDR3 nucleotide sequence: TGTGCCTGGAGGTCGACTAGCGGGGGCACATATACGCAGTATTTT. It codes for CAWRSTSGGTYTQYF. The genes are TRBV30 and TRBJ2-3; TRBD2 matches 12 bases. Germline V gene lookup returns CDR1 GTSNPN and CDR2 SVGIG (reference sequence). The CDR3 is 15 residues long.

This sequence joins TRBV11-2 and TRBJ2-1, with D tentatively TRBD2 (5 bases). V shed 2 bases and J shed 5 bases, with 10 bases lying between them. This CDR3 region has 14 residues. Germline V lookup: CDR1 SGHAT, CDR2 FQNNGV. The CDR3 here is CASSLPASHNEQFF. CDR3 nucleotides: TGTGCCAGCAGCTTACCGGCTAGCCACAATGAGCAGTTCTTC.

The rearrangement links TRBV5-4 to TRBJ2-1, with D perhaps TRBD2 (5 bases). The CDR3 length is 15 residues. V lost 0 bases and J lost 7, with 14 bases in between. Germline values: CDR1 SGHNT, CDR2 YYREEE (reference sequence). CDR3 region: CASSLGGLGDNEQFF. CDR3 DNA: TGTGCCAGCAGCTTGGGAGGTCTCGGGGATAATGAGCAGTTCTTC.

This clone was counted a single time. The CDR3 here is CASSLGETQYF. CDR3 nucleotide sequence: TGTGCCAGCAGTTTGGGCGAGACCCAGTACTTC. The gene calls are TRBV28 and TRBJ2-5, with no clear D. The germline V gene has CDR1 MDHEN and CDR2 SYDVKM. The V end lost 3 bases, the J end lost 5 bases, and 4 bases lay between the germline ends. This CDR3 region has 11 residues. Variable domain in full (rest from reference TRBV28 and TRBJ2-5): DVKVTQSSRYLVKRTGEKVFLECVQDMDHENMFWYRQDPGLGLRLIYFSYDVKMKEKGDIPEGYSVSREKKERFSLILESASTNQTSMYLCASSLGETQYFGPGTRLLVL.

This clone was detected a few times. CDR3 sequence: CASKGDYLTGELFF. The DNA for the CDR3 is TGTGCCAGCAAAGGGGACTACCTCACCGGGGAGCTGTTTTTT. V usage is TRBV2 and J usage is TRBJ2-2; 7 bases agree with TRBD2. This CDR3 has 14 residues. CDR1 is SNHLY and CDR2 is FYNNEI in the germline V gene. The V segment lost 7 bases and the J segment 4 bases; nucleotides outside the gene matches: 6.

The chain uses TRBV7-8 and TRBJ2-1; 8 bases are shared with TRBD1. The germline CDR1 and CDR2 sequences are SGHVS and FQNEAQ. With 4 bases clipped from V and 3 bases from J, the junction kept 23 bases outside the gene matches. The CDR3 spans 21 residues. DNA for the CDR3: TGTGCCAGCAGCTCCCGCTTGGCACAGGGGGTAATCAGGTACCTCTACAATGAGCAGTTCTTC. Translation gives CASSSRLAQGVIRYLYNEQFF.

The chain joins TRBV5-1 to TRBJ2-5; the match to TRBD2 covers 7 bases. The trim removed 2 bases at V and 4 bases at J, leaving 5 bases unmatched. The germline V gene has CDR1 SGHRS and CDR2 YFSETQ. The CDR3 extends over 14 amino acids. The CDR3 protein is CASSFGGTRETQYF. For the CDR3, the DNA is TGCGCCAGCAGCTTCGGGGGGACCAGAGAGACCCAGTACTTC.

The CDR3 is CASSESIATNEKLFF. The DNA for the CDR3 is TGTGCCAGCAGCGAATCCATAGCAACTAATGAAAAACTGTTTTTT. The chain couples TRBV9 to TRBJ1-4; D uncertain. V lost 3 bases, J lost 0 bases, and 9 bases lay in between. The germline V gene has CDR1 SGDLS and CDR2 YYNGEE. CDR3 length: 15 residues.

This clone was recorded a few times. The CDR3 DNA is TGTGCCAGCAGCTTAGAGGGACAGGGAGGTCAGCCCCAGCATTTT. It specifies CASSLEGQGGQPQHF. The chain couples TRBV7-2 to TRBJ1-5; the match to TRBD1 covers 9 bases. Unmatched junction bases numbered 4, after V lost 1 base and J lost 6 bases. This CDR3 has 15 residues. CDR1 and CDR2 (germline): SGHTA, FQGNSA.

With respect to this clone: The junction departs from germline at one end; a sequencing error may be responsible. This rearrangement joins TRBV9 to TRBJ1-1; 9 bases are shared with TRBD1. Germline loops: CDR1 SGDLS, CDR2 YYNGEE. CDR3 length: 15 amino acids. The CDR3 protein is CASSVDRGPNAEAFF. CDR3 coding DNA: TGTGCCAGCAGCGTGGACAGGGGTCCGAACGCTGAAGCTTTCTTT.

The rearrangement joins TRBV19 to TRBJ1-4; TRBD1 might be the D (5 bases). Germline assignment: CDR1 LNHDA and CDR2 SQIVND (reference sequence). This CDR3 is built from 14 residues. The germline V and J ends were trimmed by 3 bases and 4 bases, with 9 bases remaining between them. The CDR3 DNA sequence: TGTGCCAGTAGTATGGGTAGGGGTAATGAAAAACTGTTTTTT. Protein sequence: CASSMGRGNEKLFF.

The CDR3 DNA reads TGTGCCAGCAGCGTAGATATGAACTCGTACCAAGAGACCCAGTACTTC. This encodes CASSVDMNSYQETQYF. The chain carries TRBV9 and TRBJ2-5; D is unresolved. This CDR3 spans 16 amino acids. V was shortened by 0 bases and J by 0 bases, with 12 bases between the two germline ends. The germline V gene has CDR1 SGDLS and CDR2 YYNGEE.

This chain joins TRBV16 and TRBJ2-7; D might be TRBD2 (5 bases). V was shortened by 4 bases and J by 7 bases, with 14 bases between the two germline ends. Germline V gene data show CDR1 as KGHSY and CDR2 as FQNENV. The CDR3 has 13 residues. The CDR3 region is CASSLGPTGEQYF. The DNA of the CDR3 is TGTGCCAGCAGCCTCGGACCTACGGGGGAGCAGTACTTC.

V is TRBV5-1 and J is TRBJ2-7; no clear D. The germline gives CDR1 SGHRS, CDR2 YFSETQ. Trimming removed 0 bases from V and 6 bases from J, with 13 bases in between. CDR3 length equals 14 residues. CDR3 nucleotides: TGCGCCAGCAGCTTGGCCGGCAGGTTGGGCGAGCAGTACTTC. It codes for CASSLAGRLGEQYF.

This clone was seen more than once but under ten times. The chain combines TRBV19 with TRBJ1-2; possible D gene TRBD1, 5 bases. The V end lost 6 bases, the J end lost 7 bases, and 18 bases lay between the germline ends. CDR1 is LNHDA, CDR2 SQIVND, per germline (reference sequence). The CDR3 loop spans 14 amino acids. The CDR3 spells CASRHPRGVSGYTF. The CDR3 DNA sequence: TGTGCCAGTAGACACCCCCGAGGGGTTTCTGGCTACACCTTC. Based on the CDR3 plus reference TRBV19 and TRBJ1-2, the full variable domain is DGGITQSPKYLFRKEGQNVTLSCEQNLNHDAMYWYRQDPGQGLRLIYYSQIVNDFQKGDIAEGYSVSREKKESFPLTVTSAQKNPTAFYLCASRHPRGVSGYTFGSGTRLTVV.

The rearrangement links TRBV27 to TRBJ2-3; no firm D call. V was clipped by 7 bases and J by 4 bases, with 12 bases between them. CDR1 MNHEY and CDR2 SMNVEV come from the germline V gene (reference sequence). The CDR3 has 13 residues. The CDR3, as DNA: TGTGCCAGCACCCTAATTGGGGCAGATACGCAGTATTTT. Protein sequence: CASTLIGADTQYF.

This chain connects TRBV7-8 to TRBJ2-3, with TRBD2 as a possible D gene (7 bases). This CDR3 has 15 amino acids. The germline V and J ends were trimmed by 6 bases and 0 bases, with 13 bases remaining between them. The germline V gene encodes CDR1 SGHVS and CDR2 FQNEAQ. CDR3 DNA sequence: TGTGCCAGCAGAAGGAGGGGGGGAAGCACAGATACGCAGTATTTT. It translates to CASRRRGGSTDTQYF.

This clone was seen once. The chain has TRBV4-1 and TRBJ2-7, with 9 bases identical to TRBD1. The V and J ends lost 4 bases and 6 bases, in that order; junction bases with no gene match: 10. The CDR3 has 15 residues. Looked up from germline, CDR1 is MGHRA and CDR2 is YSYEKL. The CDR3 DNA sequence: TGCGCCAGCAGCCGAACCCGGGACAGGGATCGCGAGCAGTACTTC. Its translation: CASSRTRDRDREQYF.

This sequence joins TRBV27 and TRBJ1-1, with TRBD1 matching over 7 bases. The CDR3 runs to 14 residues. Germline V gene lookup returns CDR1 MNHEY and CDR2 SMNVEV (reference sequence). Trimming took 2 bases from V and 5 from J; bases not matched to a gene: 5. CDR3 nucleotide sequence: TGTGCCAGCAGTTTAGAGACAGGGTATACTGAAGCTTTCTTT. As protein: CASSLETGYTEAFF.

The chain carries TRBV6-1 and TRBJ2-1, with 7 bases lining up with TRBD1. The CDR3 consists of 15 residues. CDR1 is MNHNS, CDR2 SASEGT, per germline. V was pared by 8 bases and J by 2 bases, with 9 bases of the junction left unmatched. The CDR3 region is CASRSETGPYNEQFF. CDR3 nucleotide sequence: TGTGCCAGCCGATCCGAGACAGGGCCCTACAATGAGCAGTTCTTC.

This clone has more than one count but fewer than ten. The chain couples TRBV11-3 to TRBJ2-1; D is uncertain. The germline gives CDR1 SGHNT, CDR2 YENEEA. Trimming shortened V by 0 bases and J by 0 bases, and 3 bases separated the two germline ends. The CDR3 runs to 14 residues. DNA for the CDR3: TGTGCCAGCAGCTTAGAGGGCTCCTACAATGAGCAGTTCTTC. This translates into CASSLEGSYNEQFF.

The V call is TRBV27, the J call TRBJ1-2; the D gene is possibly TRBD1 (5 bases). The CDR3 has 15 residues. Germline V gene data show CDR1 as MNHEY and CDR2 as SMNVEV (reference sequence). The V end was cut by 5 bases, the J end by 6 bases, with 19 bases between. CDR3 nucleotide sequence: TGTGCCAGCAGTACTAAAAGGGGAGTTACCCATGGCTACACCTTC. Translating it yields CASSTKRGVTHGYTF.